These 16 T cell receptor beta chains came from one sample sequenced in a study of shared clonotypes between healthy human individuals. The repertoire was sequenced with immunoSEQ multiplex PCR; TCRdb's copy has only in-frame clones and lacks some. The profile covers around 700,000 clones, with about 92% appearing a single time and nearly 25% taken by the ten largest. Cells designated naive CD8 were CD45RO-negative and were positively selected for CCR7, with terminally differentiated effector memory CD45RA+ cells excluded. Material for sequencing was naive CD8+ T cells sorted from blood. These receptors were obtained from a young man in good health.

This clone has only one observation. The chain is built from TRBV15 and TRBJ2-7, with no clear D. In germline, CDR1 is LNHNV, CDR2 YYDKDF (reference sequence). V lost 8 bases and J 2 bases, leaving 16 bases between the germline ends. This CDR3 spans 14 amino acids. For the CDR3, the DNA is TGTGCCACCGGAACTAAGTCGTTACCCTACGAGCAGTACTTC. Amino acid sequence: CATGTKSLPYEQYF.

The CDR3, as DNA: TGTGCCAGCAGTCGGCCGCCGGGACTAGCGGGGGGACCTAGCACAGATACGCAGTATTTT. Amino acid sequence: CASSRPPGLAGGPSTDTQYF. V usage is TRBV28 and J usage is TRBJ2-3, with TRBD2 matching 15 bases. J lost 0 bases, V lost 5 bases, and 12 bases had no gene match. CDR3 length equals 20 residues. CDR1 is MDHEN, CDR2 SYDVKM, per germline.

The chain recombines TRBV7-9 with TRBJ2-1; D is possibly TRBD2 (5 bases). This CDR3 is 18 amino acids long. V lost 4 bases to trimming and J lost 0 bases, with 19 bases between them. Looked up from germline, CDR1 is SEHNR and CDR2 is FQNEAQ (reference sequence). Written as DNA, the CDR3 is TGTGCCAGCAGCTATACGCGTGCGGACTCCAGCTCCTACAATGAGCAGTTCTTC. Protein sequence: CASSYTRADSSSYNEQFF.

CDR3 in DNA: TGCGCCAGCAGTGAAGGGACAGGGGGAAGCACAGATACGCAGTATTTT. Translation: CASSEGTGGSTDTQYF. The chain employs TRBV10-1 and TRBJ2-3; 11 bases are shared with TRBD1. The CDR3 has 16 residues. CDR1 is WNHNN and CDR2 is SYGVQD in the germline V gene (reference sequence). Trimming took 3 bases from V and 0 from J; bases not matched to a gene: 2.

This clone was seen once. The CDR3 spells CASSLLAGGTIGELFF. CDR3 nucleotide sequence: TGTGCCAGCAGCTTGCTAGCGGGAGGTACGATCGGGGAGCTGTTTTTT. The V gene is TRBV7-8, the J gene TRBJ2-2; 11 nucleotides match TRBD2. The germline V gene encodes CDR1 SGHVS and CDR2 FQNEAQ. The CDR3 is 16 residues long. J lost 7 bases, V lost 3 bases, and 7 bases had no gene match. Full variable domain (missing parts from reference TRBV7-8 and TRBJ2-2): GAGVSQSPRYKVAKRGQDVALRCDPISGHVSLFWYQQALGQGPEFLTYFQNEAQLDKSGLPSDRFFAERPEGSVSTLKIQRTQQEDSAVYLCASSLLAGGTIGELFFGEGSRLTVL.

The CDR3 nucleotides are TGTGCCAGCAGCCCAAACGGAGCCGGGGGCGAGCAGTACTTC. Protein sequence: CASSPNGAGGEQYF. The V call is TRBV5-6, the J call TRBJ2-7, with D maybe TRBD2 (6 bases). The germline V gene has CDR1 SGHDT and CDR2 YYEEEE. V was cut by 4 bases and J by 6 bases, with 17 bases left in between. This CDR3 has 14 residues.

The V call is TRBV6-6, the J call TRBJ2-5; 7 bases align to TRBD1. The V and J ends lost 7 bases and 5 bases, in that order; junction bases with no gene match: 10. The CDR3 loop spans 14 amino acids. Germline loops: CDR1 MNHNY, CDR2 SVGAGI (reference sequence). CDR3 nucleotide sequence: TGTGCCAGCACCCTACAGGGGTTCGTGGAGACCCAGTACTTC. This sequence encodes CASTLQGFVETQYF.

The chain carries TRBV27 and TRBJ1-1, with 10 bases lining up with TRBD1. CDR3 size: 14 residues. Unmatched junction bases numbered 3, after V lost 8 bases and J lost 0 bases. Germline V gene sequence: CDR1 MNHEY, CDR2 SMNVEV (reference sequence). CDR3: CASLDRGLNTEAFF. CDR3 coding DNA: TGTGCCAGCCTAGACAGGGGGCTGAACACTGAAGCTTTCTTT.

V gene TRBV28 combines with J gene TRBJ2-2; no reliable D call. The CDR3 extends over 11 amino acids. Trimming removed 6 bases from V and 8 bases from J, with 7 bases in between. Germline CDR1 and CDR2: MDHEN and SYDVKM. Here the CDR3 DNA reads TGTGCCAGCAGGATCGCGGGGGAGCTGTTTTTT. Translation: CASRIAGELFF.

This sequence joins TRBV6-5 and TRBJ1-5; no clear D gene. With 6 bases removed from V and 2 bases from J, the gap between germline ends came to 14 bases. The CDR3 runs 15 residues. From germline, CDR1 is MNHEY and CDR2 SVGAGI. CDR3: CASSPLIRGNQPQHF. Written as DNA, the CDR3 is TGTGCCAGCAGCCCGCTGATAAGGGGCAATCAGCCCCAGCATTTT.

V and J are TRBV28 and TRBJ2-7; 9 bases line up with TRBD2. CDR3 length: 14 residues. J was trimmed by 4 bases and V by 3 bases; bases with no gene match: 4. Germline V lookup: CDR1 MDHEN, CDR2 SYDVKM. CDR3 DNA: TGTGCCAGCAGTTTCCCAGCGGGAGGTTACGAGCAGTACTTC. It encodes CASSFPAGGYEQYF.

This chain joins TRBV11-2 and TRBJ2-7; a possible D gene is TRBD2 (7 bases). The CDR3 sequence is 14 residues long. Germline values: CDR1 SGHAT, CDR2 FQNNGV. V dropped 3 bases and J dropped 5 bases, with 14 bases sitting between them. The CDR3 loop reads CASSLAGAGNEQYF. Here the CDR3 DNA reads TGTGCCAGCAGCTTGGCGGGGGCAGGGAACGAGCAGTACTTC.

The chain has TRBV7-9 and TRBJ2-7; tentative D call: TRBD2 (5 bases). Trimming removed 5 bases at V and 6 bases at J, with 14 bases between. The CDR3 spans 13 residues. CDR1 and CDR2 from the germline V gene are SEHNR and FQNEAQ (reference sequence). The CDR3 region is CASSASRGGEQYF. The CDR3 DNA sequence: TGTGCCAGCAGCGCCAGTCGGGGTGGCGAGCAGTACTTC.

V is TRBV29-1 and J is TRBJ2-1; TRBD1 aligns across 9 bases. The CDR3 spans 14 residues. Trimming took 8 bases from V and 6 from J; bases not matched to a gene: 11. Germline CDR1 and CDR2: SQVTM and ANQGSEA. As DNA, the CDR3 is TGCAGCAGTCTCGGGGACAGGGAAAGCAATGAGCAGTTCTTC. It yields the protein CSSLGDRESNEQFF.

The chain couples TRBV6-6 to TRBJ1-1; D gene ambiguous. V was cut by 8 bases and J by 1 base, with 17 bases left in between. The CDR3 has 15 amino acids. Germline assignment: CDR1 MNHNY and CDR2 SVGAGI (reference sequence). The CDR3: CASLFPTRRNTEAFF. Here the CDR3 DNA reads TGTGCCAGCCTCTTCCCTACTAGGCGGAACACTGAAGCTTTCTTT.

The chain has TRBV28 and TRBJ2-7; TRBD2 aligns across 7 bases. The CDR3 is 14 residues long. Germline V gene data show CDR1 as MDHEN and CDR2 as SYDVKM. V lost 6 bases to trimming and J lost 0 bases; unmatched junction nucleotides: 5. In DNA, the CDR3 is TGTGCCAGCAGCCCTAGCGGTAGCTCCTACGAGCAGTACTTC. Its translation is CASSPSGSSYEQYF. The full variable domain, its missing parts supplied by reference TRBV28 and TRBJ2-7, is DVKVTQSSRYLVKRTGEKVFLECVQDMDHENMFWYRQDPGLGLRLIYFSYDVKMKEKGDIPEGYSVSREKKERFSLILESASTNQTSMYLCASSPSGSSYEQYFGPGTRLTVT.